The sequence of this T cell receptor (beta chain) was determined in a study of shared clonotypes between healthy human individuals. The study drew all its donors from Caucasian adults living in Nashville, Tennessee. Tens of thousands of T cell genomes (about 0.2 ug DNA) went into each sorted-subset replicate. Assay: immunoSEQ multiplex PCR; the TCRdb copy retains only in-frame clones and omits some. The sample lists some 680,000 clones; around 73% were seen once. This TCR came from a woman in her thirties in good health. Sequences were obtained from memory CD4+ T cells sorted from blood. The subset is: CD45RA-negative fraction.

CDR3 loop: CASSPGINSNQPQHF. Here the CDR3 DNA reads TGTGCCAGCAGCCCGGGGATAAATAGCAATCAGCCCCAGCATTTT. V gene TRBV11-2 combines with J gene TRBJ1-5; D remains ambiguous. The V gene's germline CDR1 is SGHAT and CDR2 FQNNGV. CDR3 size: 15 residues. V was trimmed by 5 bases and J by 0 bases, leaving 11 bases between them.